One sample yielded the 16 T cell receptor beta chains listed below, sequenced in a study of T cells in Graves' hyperthyroidism and ophthalmopathy. From RNA transcripts, TCR beta CDR3 regions were amplified. Carried out on the TCR CDR3, a first-round RT-PCR used the HTBI primer set. TCRdb reanalysed the multiplex PCR reads using MiXCR and keeps one entry per CDR3 protein. This table has about 340,000 distinct CDR3 sequences, 20% to 25% appearing once. Input material: blood. All receptors come from a woman in her forties or fifties with Graves' hyperthyroidism.

J is TRBJ2-1 and V is TRBV29-1, with TRBD2 identical over 7 bases. With V trimmed by 3 bases and J by 8 bases, 10 bases remained unmatched. The CDR3 contains 14 residues. Germline V CDR1 and CDR2: SQVTM, ANQGSEA. The CDR3 DNA follows: TGCAGCGTTGATGGGCTAGCGGCAGCCGATGAGCAGTTCTTC. Translation: CSVDGLAAADEQFF.

V is TRBV6-9 and J is TRBJ1-4; no clear D. The CDR3 runs 15 residues. Trimming took off 5 bases at V and 3 bases at J, with 13 bases between the two ends. Germline assignment: CDR1 MNHGY and CDR2 SVAAGI. This CDR3 reads CASSHTITANEKLFF. The CDR3 DNA reads TGTGCCAGCAGTCATACCATTACGGCTAATGAAAAACTGTTTTTT.

With respect to this clonotype: The junction departs from germline at one end; a sequencing error may be responsible. The rearrangement links TRBV28 to TRBJ2-1; D remains unclear. The CDR3 is made up of 15 amino acids. Per germline, CDR1 MDHEN and CDR2 SYDVKM. CDR3 bases: TGTGCCAGCAGTTTTTTGGTACTCCACTACAATGAGCAGTCCTTC. Protein product: CASSFLVLHYNEQSF.

The table lists this clonotype with many counts. V and J are TRBV11-2 and TRBJ2-4, with TRBD2 identical over 8 bases. The CDR3 extends over 17 amino acids. The germline CDR1 and CDR2 sequences are SGHAT and FQNNGV. V dropped 3 bases and J dropped 3; count of bases not matched to a gene: 10. The CDR3: CASSFGNSGIVKNIQYF. The CDR3 DNA reads as TGTGCCAGCAGCTTCGGAAATAGCGGGATTGTCAAAAACATTCAGTACTTC.

V and J are TRBV5-1 and TRBJ1-3, with D possibly TRBD1 on 5 matching bases. The CDR3 has 15 residues. V shed 4 bases and J shed 3 bases, with 14 bases lying between them. From germline, CDR1 is SGHRS and CDR2 YFSETQ. The CDR3 region has the DNA TGCGCCAGCAGCGTTACCCAGGGAGGTGGAAACACCATATATTTT. Translation: CASSVTQGGGNTIYF.

This clonotype was counted at least ten times. In DNA form, the CDR3 reads TGTGCCAGCTCACCAGCGAGGGGGGCAGATGAAAAACTGTTTTTT. It specifies CASSPARGADEKLFF. The V and J genes are TRBV18 and TRBJ1-4; possibly TRBD1 for D (6 bases). Germline CDR1 is KGHSH and CDR2 is LQKENI. This CDR3 has 15 residues. With 2 bases removed from V and 6 bases from J, the gap between germline ends came to 13 bases. Together with reference TRBV18 and TRBJ1-4, the CDR3 gives the full variable domain: NAGVMQNPRHLVRRRGQEARLRCSPMKGHSHVYWYRQLPEEGLKFMVYLQKENIIDESGMPKERFSAEFPKEGPSILRIQQVVRGDSAAYFCASSPARGADEKLFFGSGTQLSVL.

This chain links TRBV12-5 with TRBJ2-5, with D perhaps matching TRBD1 (6 bases). Trimming cost V 4 bases and J 4 bases, with 13 bases left between them. CDR3 size: 14 residues. Germline V gene data show CDR1 as LGHNT and CDR2 as FRNRAP. CDR3 in DNA: TGTGCTAGTGGTTCCCCGAACAGGGCAGAGACCCAGTACTTC. Translation: CASGSPNRAETQYF.

This clonotype turned up a few times. The rearrangement joins TRBV7-3 to TRBJ1-1; D call uncertain. V shed 5 bases and J shed 1 base, with 14 bases lying between them. Germline CDR1 SGHTA, CDR2 FQGTGA. The CDR3 runs 15 residues. DNA for the CDR3: TGTGCCAGCAGCCAAGGTGAACAGAAGAACACTGAAGCTTTCTTT. Its translation is CASSQGEQKNTEAFF.

This clonotype has only a few counts. CDR3 in amino acids: CATSRDLGGLQNSPLHF. The CDR3 bases are TGTGCCACCAGCAGAGATTTAGGGGGCTTGCAGAATTCACCCCTCCACTTT. V usage is TRBV15 and J usage is TRBJ1-6; 7 bases are shared with TRBD1. Germline CDR1 and CDR2: LNHNV and YYDKDF (reference sequence). V trimming: 0 bases; J trimming: 7 bases; junction bases outside the gene matches: 9. The CDR3 has 17 amino acids.

The chain has TRBV19 and TRBJ1-2; 9 positions agree with TRBD1. Germline values: CDR1 LNHDA, CDR2 SQIVND (reference sequence). The CDR3 loop spans 14 amino acids. V shed 4 bases and J 9 bases; nucleotides not matched to a gene: 9. The CDR3 DNA reads as TGTGCCAGTAGTAGGCGCCGGACAGGGGATCGCTACACCTTC. This translates into CASSRRRTGDRYTF.

This clonotype has ten or more counts. J is TRBJ2-3 and V is TRBV20-1, with 13 bases identical to TRBD2. Germline CDR1 DFQATT, CDR2 SNEGSKA (reference sequence). The junction had 2 bases not matched to a gene; V was cut back by 2 bases and J by 3 bases. This CDR3 spans 15 amino acids. CDR3: CSARWTSGRTDTQYF. The CDR3 DNA follows: TGCAGTGCTAGATGGACTAGCGGGAGAACAGATACGCAGTATTTT.

This clonotype was counted at least ten times. The chain recombines TRBV20-1 with TRBJ2-3; 12 nucleotides agree with TRBD1. The CDR3 runs 15 residues. Germline V gives CDR1 DFQATT, CDR2 SNEGSKA (reference sequence). J was trimmed by 2 bases and V by 6 bases; bases with no gene match: 6. CDR3 nucleotides: TGCAGTGCCCCAGGGGACAGGGGGCCCACAGATACGCAGTATTTT. This encodes CSAPGDRGPTDTQYF.

For this clonotype: The germline gene is not matched at one end of the junction; a read error may be the cause. This rearrangement joins TRBV29-1 to TRBJ2-3, with 8 bases that match TRBD2. This CDR3 region has 15 residues. The germline gives CDR1 SQVTM, CDR2 ANQGSEA. This CDR3 is CSAEASGYSTDTQYF. DNA for the CDR3: TGCAGCGCTGAAGCTAGCGGGTACAGCACAGATACGCAGTATTTT.

The chain recombines TRBV11-3 with TRBJ2-1; 10 bases line up with TRBD2. Germline V gene lookup returns CDR1 SGHNT and CDR2 YENEEA. Germline trimming cut 5 bases from V and 10 bases from J; bases unmatched to any gene: 14. This CDR3 has 16 residues. As DNA, the CDR3 is TGTGCCAGCAGCCCAGTAGCGGGAGGCCTCCCTGTGGAGCAGTTCTTC. The encoded protein is CASSPVAGGLPVEQFF.

The chain employs TRBV28 and TRBJ2-3; possibly TRBD2 for D (6 bases). Germline V lookup: CDR1 MDHEN, CDR2 SYDVKM. The V end was cut by 6 bases, the J end by 2 bases, with 15 bases between. This CDR3 spans 15 amino acids. In nucleotides, the CDR3 is TGTGCCAGCAGCAAGGGGCGGGGTTACACAGATACGCAGTATTTT. Protein product: CASSKGRGYTDTQYF.

In its sample, this clonotype was seen many times. This chain links TRBV12-3 or TRBV12-4 with TRBJ2-2; TRBD2 aligns across 12 bases. The CDR3 extends over 17 amino acids. Trimming at V came to 5 bases and at J to 4 bases, leaving 8 bases not matched to a gene. CDR3 in amino acids: CASSLETSGRPTGELFF. CDR3 bases: TGTGCCAGCAGTCTTGAGACTAGCGGGAGACCCACCGGGGAGCTGTTTTTT.